Listed here are 10 T cell receptor beta chains from one sample, sequenced in a study of identifying expanded T cells in peripheral blood (dated by TCRdb to between 2018 and 2021). The library was made by the immunoSEQ multiplex PCR assay. The table comes from immuneACCESS by way of TCRdb, which keeps in-frame sequences with V and J called. Part of the clones is missing from these tables; in studies checked, under half for an unresolved V gene and the rest for unknown reasons. The sample records about 130,000 clones, around nine tenths of which are singletons. The biggest ten clones account for 8% to 9% of the sample. Sequenced: blood. The source of these receptors is a person aged 18 to 75 in good health.

This clone was counted once. The chain combines TRBV11-2 with TRBJ2-3, with D possibly matching TRBD1 (5 bases). V was pared by 2 bases and J by 0 bases, with 9 bases between. Germline V gives CDR1 SGHAT, CDR2 FQNNGV. The CDR3 sequence is 15 residues long. CDR3 nucleotides: TGTGCCAGCAGCTTACTGGGGCTGAGCACAGATACGCAGTATTTT. This sequence encodes CASSLLGLSTDTQYF.

The chain joins TRBV5-6 to TRBJ1-1; D uncertain. Trimming cost V 1 base and J 0 bases, with 7 bases left between them. Germline V CDR1 and CDR2: SGHDT, YYEEEE. The CDR3 has 14 residues. This CDR3 reads CASSLPGMNTEAFF. The CDR3, as DNA: TGTGCCAGCAGCTTGCCCGGGATGAACACTGAAGCTTTCTTT. Supplemented by reference TRBV5-6 and TRBJ1-1, the full variable domain reads DAGVTQSPTHLIKTRGQQVTLRCSPKSGHDTVSWYQQALGQGPQFIFQYYEEEERQRGNFPDRFSGHQFPNYSSELNVNALLLGDSALYLCASSLPGMNTEAFFGQGTRLTVV.

This clone was seen only a few times. The chain has TRBV6-1 and TRBJ1-4; possibly TRBD1 for D (6 bases). CDR1 and CDR2 from the germline V gene are MNHNS and SASEGT. V lost 6 bases, J lost 8 bases, and 13 bases lay in between. The CDR3 sequence is 13 residues long. The CDR3 DNA sequence: TGTGCCAGCAGCCAGGGGAGTGGGGAAAAACTGTTTTTT. This sequence encodes CASSQGSGEKLFF.

The chain recombines TRBV28 with TRBJ1-4, with 8 bases matching TRBD1. Germline V gene sequence: CDR1 MDHEN, CDR2 SYDVKM. The J segment lost 0 bases and the V segment lost 6 bases, leaving 6 bases of the junction unmatched. The CDR3 contains 16 residues. CDR3 residues: CASSRTGIATNEKLFF. The CDR3 DNA reads as TGTGCCAGCAGCAGGACAGGGATCGCAACTAATGAAAAACTGTTTTTT.

The rearrangement joins TRBV11-2 to TRBJ1-3, with TRBD1 identical over 9 bases. V lost 0 bases, J lost 7 bases, and 7 bases stayed unmatched. The CDR3 has 16 amino acids. Per germline, CDR1 SGHAT and CDR2 FQNNGV. In DNA form, the CDR3 reads TGTGCCAGCAGCTTAGATTTTACAGGGGGCTTCAACACCATATATTTT. Protein sequence: CASSLDFTGGFNTIYF.

This sequence joins TRBV29-1 and TRBJ1-1; no clear D. The CDR3 covers 13 residues. CDR1 SQVTM and CDR2 ANQGSEA come from the germline V gene. V was shortened by 4 bases and J by 1 base, with 10 bases between the two germline ends. This CDR3 reads CSVGGTRNTEAFF. The CDR3, as DNA: TGCAGCGTTGGAGGCACCAGGAACACTGAAGCTTTCTTT.

The rearrangement joins TRBV6-4 to TRBJ2-5; D unresolved. The CDR3 has 14 residues. The V end was cut by 7 bases, the J end by 5 bases, with 17 bases between. In germline, CDR1 is MRHNA, CDR2 SNTAGT. CDR3 DNA sequence: TGTGCCAGCACGGCGACAAGGGCGGCGGAGACCCAGTACTTC. It encodes CASTATRAAETQYF.

The chain combines TRBV27 with TRBJ1-5; TRBD1 is a possible D gene (6 bases). The CDR3 is 18 amino acids. With 7 bases removed from V and 1 base from J, the gap between germline ends came to 23 bases. Germline V gene sequence: CDR1 MNHEY, CDR2 SMNVEV (reference sequence). The CDR3 sequence is CASKSSLGGARSNQPQHF. CDR3 DNA: TGTGCCAGCAAATCCTCATTAGGGGGGGCGCGAAGCAATCAGCCCCAGCATTTT.

J is TRBJ1-3 and V is TRBV28; the D is unclear. Germline values: CDR1 MDHEN, CDR2 SYDVKM. The CDR3 extends over 12 amino acids. V lost 4 bases, J lost 10 bases, and 11 bases lay in between. The CDR3 region is CASSSTGRTIYF. In DNA, the CDR3 is TGTGCCAGCAGTTCCACCGGGCGGACCATATATTTT.

This rearrangement joins TRBV19 to TRBJ1-6; possibly TRBD1 for D (6 bases). Germline V CDR1 and CDR2: LNHDA, SQIVND (reference sequence). V was pared by 3 bases and J by 0 bases, with 9 bases between. The CDR3 has 16 amino acids. This chain's CDR3 is CASSILDSSYNSPLHF. Here the CDR3 DNA reads TGTGCCAGTAGTATCTTGGACAGCTCCTATAATTCACCCCTCCACTTT. The full variable domain, in which reference TRBV19 and TRBJ1-6 provide the parts outside the CDR3, is DGGITQSPKYLFRKEGQNVTLSCEQNLNHDAMYWYRQDPGQGLRLIYYSQIVNDFQKGDIAEGYSVSREKKESFPLTVTSAQKNPTAFYLCASSILDSSYNSPLHFGNGTRLTVT.